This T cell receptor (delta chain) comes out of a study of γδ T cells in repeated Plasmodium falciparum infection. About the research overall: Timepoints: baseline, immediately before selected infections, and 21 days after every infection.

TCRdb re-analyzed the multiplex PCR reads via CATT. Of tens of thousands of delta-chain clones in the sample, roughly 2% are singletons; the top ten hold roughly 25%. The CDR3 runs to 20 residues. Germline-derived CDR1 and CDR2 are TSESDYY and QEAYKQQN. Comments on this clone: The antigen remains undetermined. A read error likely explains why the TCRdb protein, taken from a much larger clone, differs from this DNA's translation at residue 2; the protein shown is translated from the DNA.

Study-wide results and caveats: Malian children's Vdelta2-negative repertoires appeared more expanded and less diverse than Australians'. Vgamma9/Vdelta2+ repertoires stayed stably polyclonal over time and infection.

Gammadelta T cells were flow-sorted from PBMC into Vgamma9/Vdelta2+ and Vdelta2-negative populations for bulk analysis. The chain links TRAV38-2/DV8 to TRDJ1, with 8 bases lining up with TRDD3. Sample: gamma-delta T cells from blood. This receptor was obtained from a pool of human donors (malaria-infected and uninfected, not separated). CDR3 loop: CSYRSFYFPWGYLYTDKLIF. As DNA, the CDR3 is TGTTCTTATAGGAGCTTCTACTTCCCCTGGGGATACTTGTACACCGATAAACTCATCTTT.